This TCR beta chain was sequenced in a study of T cell responses to AZD1222 COVID-19 vaccine. Study results and caveats: The sample set comprised mostly white British donors with more females, and clonal diversity was possibly underestimated. In all cases, repertoires were sampled only after the peak T cell response. After two AZD1222 doses, spike-specific TCR breadth and depth rose versus day 0.

The protocol was immunoSEQ multiplex PCR, while the TCRdb copy is restricted to in-frame clones and leaves out a portion. There are about 100,000 clones in the sample; 90% to 95% occur only once, and 6.2% lies in the top ten. Worth noting for this clone: Its target is unknown.

The receptor was isolated from an adult who received the AZD1222 COVID-19 vaccine. The sample here was peripheral blood, taken 28 days after the second AZD1222 dose.

The CDR3 protein is CASSPAGGGNTIYF. CDR3 DNA sequence: TGTGCCAGCTCCCCGGCAGGAGGCGGAAACACCATATATTTT. J is TRBJ1-3 and V is TRBV2, with no clear D. This CDR3 has 14 residues. Per germline, CDR1 SNHLY and CDR2 FYNNEI. Trimming cost V 8 bases and J 4 bases, with 15 bases left between them.